Sequencing of this T cell receptor (beta chain) was carried out in a study of T-cell memory formation after mild COVID-19. The CDR3 runs 12 residues. Germline values: CDR1 SGHAT, CDR2 FQNNGV. The germline V and J ends were trimmed by 3 bases and 8 bases, with 8 bases remaining between them. MiXCR, applied by TCRdb to the 5' RACE reads, yields one record per CDR3 protein. This sample has some 260,000 distinct CDR3 sequences; 16% occur once, and the top ten carry 3% to 4.5%. The chain has TRBV11-2 and TRBJ2-1; D unclear. Specimen: PBMCs or a T cell subset sorted from them (not recorded which). The clonotype was recovered from a man between 18 and 35 years old who had mild COVID-19 (a few samples of this study predate the infection). Cell type and time point are not known. The CDR3 loop reads CASSFKGDEQFF. The CDR3 DNA follows: TGTGCCAGCAGCTTCAAGGGCGATGAGCAGTTCTTC.